The present entry profiles one TCR beta chain with its context. The antigen remains undetermined. This record belongs to a study of cytomegalovirus exposure and HLA in healthy donors. Regarding the study as a whole: In vitro, three CMV-associated chains proved specific for CMV antigens.

J gave up 0 bases and V 4 bases, and 0 bases lay outside the gene matches. In germline, CDR1 is SGHDN, CDR2 FVKESK. There are 14 residues in the CDR3. Clones were sequenced by immunoSEQ multiplex PCR, and TCRdb holds only the in-frame ones, with some missing. The sample has about 130,000 clones; about 88% are singletons. The rearrangement links TRBV14 to TRBJ1-2, with TRBD1 matching 9 bases. This receptor was identified in a woman aged 18-30 years in good health and CMV-seropositive. Sequencing was done on a sample of PBMCs. The CDR3 coding sequence is TGTGCCAGCAGCCGACAGGGGGCTAACTATGGCTACACCTTC. Translated, it gives CASSRQGANYGYTF.